These 15 T cell receptor beta chains share one sample of origin, sequenced in a study of a mutant IDH1 vaccine in newly diagnosed glioma. The assay was immunoSEQ multiplex PCR, and TCRdb's table has in-frame clones only and misses some. The data contain roughly 35,000 clones, 88% of them singletons. Indicated time point: baseline, week 1 (first vaccination visit). Treatment: pre-vaccination baseline after standard-of-care therapy. Sequenced here: PBMCs, sampled from a glioma patient treated with radiotherapy, temozolomide or both. All receptors derive from a woman between 35 and 50 years old with glioma.

The J gene is TRBJ1-2, the V gene TRBV25-1; possibly TRBD1 for D (5 bases). Germline CDR1 and CDR2: MGHDK and SYGVNS. The V end lost 3 bases, the J end lost 8 bases, and 16 bases lay between the germline ends. The CDR3 extends over 14 amino acids. In DNA form, the CDR3 reads TGTGCCAGCAGTGAGGGGGACCTAAGTACGGGCTACACCTTC. It is translated as CASSEGDLSTGYTF.

V usage is TRBV4-1 and J usage is TRBJ2-5; 10 bases line up with TRBD2. The CDR3 runs 16 residues. Germline CDR1 and CDR2: MGHRA and YSYEKL. After removal of 1 base from V and 9 bases from J, the junction contained 11 bases not matched to a gene. CDR3 amino acids: CASSQAGTGSGGAQYF. The CDR3 DNA follows: TGCGCCAGCAGCCAAGCCGGGACAGGCAGCGGGGGGGCCCAGTACTTC.

The rearrangement uses TRBV6-5 and TRBJ1-5; the D is unclear. Germline V lookup: CDR1 MNHEY, CDR2 SVGAGI. The CDR3 covers 14 residues. V lost 0 bases, J lost 7 bases, and 10 bases lay in between. The CDR3 reads CASSYSGKGQPQHF. The CDR3 DNA reads as TGTGCCAGCAGTTACTCGGGGAAGGGCCAGCCCCAGCATTTT.

The chain joins TRBV27 to TRBJ1-2; tentative D call: TRBD1 (5 bases). The CDR3 runs 14 residues. With 2 bases removed from V and 5 bases from J, the gap between germline ends came to 12 bases. Germline CDR1 is MNHEY and CDR2 is SMNVEV (reference sequence). The CDR3 DNA reads as TGTGCCAGCAGTTTAAGCAGGGTGGGATATGGCTACACCTTC. Amino acid sequence: CASSLSRVGYGYTF.

The chain uses TRBV25-1 and TRBJ1-3; no clear D. Germline lookup yields CDR1 MGHDK and CDR2 SYGVNS. V was trimmed by 6 bases and J by 3 bases, leaving 6 bases between them. There are 12 residues in the CDR3. The CDR3 spells CASSSLGNTIYF. The CDR3 DNA is TGTGCCAGCAGCTCTCTTGGAAACACCATATATTTT.

The chain couples TRBV7-6 to TRBJ2-5; TRBD1 matches at 8 bases. J lost 4 bases, V lost 6 bases, and 4 bases had no gene match. This CDR3 region has 13 residues. CDR1 and CDR2 (germline): SGHVS, FNYEAQ. The CDR3 DNA follows: TGTGCCAGCAGTAAGGACAGGGTAGAGACCCAGTACTTC. The encoded protein is CASSKDRVETQYF.

This clone has more than one count but fewer than ten. The rearrangement joins TRBV4-1 to TRBJ2-1, with a weak D call TRBD2 (5 bases). CDR1 and CDR2 (germline): MGHRA, YSYEKL. The CDR3 totals 18 residues. V lost 3 bases, J lost 3 bases, and 21 bases lay in between. The CDR3 spells CASSQFVTRQTSYNEQFF. The CDR3 DNA reads TGCGCCAGCAGCCAGTTCGTCACTAGACAAACTAGCTACAATGAGCAGTTCTTC.

The genes are TRBV12-5 and TRBJ2-1, with D perhaps given as TRBD1 or TRBD2 (6 bases each). This CDR3 is 21 amino acids long. V was shortened by 1 base and J by 0 bases, with 25 bases between the two germline ends. Germline CDR1 is LGHNT and CDR2 is FRNRAP. The CDR3: CASGLENSGTYQGSSYNEQFF. The CDR3 DNA sequence: TGTGCTAGTGGTTTGGAAAATTCCGGGACTTATCAGGGGAGCTCCTACAATGAGCAGTTCTTC.

This chain connects TRBV5-1 to TRBJ1-3; tentatively, D is TRBD1 (5 bases). This CDR3 contains 15 residues. In germline, CDR1 is SGHRS, CDR2 YFSETQ. Trimming left V 2 bases short and J 4 bases short, with 13 bases between. The CDR3 protein is CASSLGRGSGNTIYF. In DNA form, the CDR3 reads TGCGCCAGCAGCTTAGGTCGGGGGTCAGGAAACACCATATATTTT.

The genes are TRBV10-1 and TRBJ2-3; D might be TRBD1 (5 bases). The germline V gene encodes CDR1 WNHNN and CDR2 SYGVQD (reference sequence). There are 14 residues in the CDR3. Between the trimmed V and J ends, which lost 7 bases and 0 bases, there was a span of 11 bases. The CDR3 DNA is TGCGCCAGCAAAGGGGTCCAGAGCACAGATACGCAGTATTTT. Its translation is CASKGVQSTDTQYF.

This clone has a handful of counts. The DNA of the CDR3 is TGTGCCAGCGGGGTGGACAGGGCTAATTCACCCCTCCACTTT. Its protein is CASGVDRANSPLHF. The chain carries TRBV27 and TRBJ1-6, with 8 bases aligning to TRBD1. The CDR3 has 14 residues. From germline, CDR1 is MNHEY and CDR2 SMNVEV (reference sequence). J lost 6 bases, V lost 8 bases, and 6 bases had no gene match.

The chain combines TRBV5-4 with TRBJ2-7; D gene unclear. The ends were cut back, 4 bases at V and 3 bases at J, with 11 bases in the middle. Per the germline V gene, CDR1 is SGHNT and CDR2 is YYREEE (reference sequence). The CDR3 contains 13 residues. The chain's CDR3 is CASSPKPNYEQYF. The CDR3 DNA follows: TGTGCCAGCAGCCCGAAACCCAACTACGAGCAGTACTTC.

J is TRBJ1-2 and V is TRBV27, with 9 nucleotides matching TRBD1. The CDR3 spans 14 residues. Trimming at V came to 6 bases and at J to 4 bases, leaving 6 bases not matched to a gene. Germline CDR1 and CDR2: MNHEY and SMNVEV (reference sequence). CDR3 sequence reads: CASSDTGGAYGYTF. The CDR3 DNA reads as TGTGCCAGCAGCGATACAGGGGGCGCCTATGGCTACACCTTC.

The V and J genes are TRBV6-5 and TRBJ2-6; D is unclear. This CDR3 spans 14 amino acids. Per germline, CDR1 MNHEY and CDR2 SVGAGI. V lost 2 bases and J lost 1, with 3 bases in between. The CDR3 loop is CASSYGSGANVLTF. As DNA, the CDR3 is TGTGCCAGCAGTTACGGTTCTGGGGCCAACGTCCTGACTTTC.

V gene TRBV15 combines with J gene TRBJ2-7, with no clear D. The CDR3 runs 12 residues. Trimming removed 1 base from V and 3 bases from J, with 4 bases in between. CDR1 and CDR2 from the germline V gene are LNHNV and YYDKDF (reference sequence). This CDR3 reads CATSRGVYEQYF. The CDR3 coding sequence is TGTGCCACCAGCAGAGGGGTCTACGAGCAGTACTTC.